The 18 T cell receptor beta chains given below trace back to one sample, sequenced in a study of T cell repertoires in cytomegalovirus infection. Which antigens these TCRs recognize remains unknown. Using its own MiXCR run on the reads, TCRdb lists one record per CDR3 protein. This table holds 250,000 to 400,000 distinct CDR3 sequences, approximately 25% found once. The specimen was cultured PBMCs, collected from culture after CMV antigen stimulation. The receptors shown here come from a human donor in good health (CMV status not recorded). Some clones in this sample may be carry-over from other donors' samples.

This clonotype was observed many times. The chain recombines TRBV10-3 with TRBJ1-2; perhaps TRBD1 as D (6 bases). The CDR3 is 17 amino acids. V lost 0 bases and J 1 base, leaving 15 bases between the germline ends. Germline CDR1 reads ENHRY; CDR2 reads SYGVKD. The CDR3 DNA sequence: TGTGCCATCAGTGAGTCGGGTCTTCTGGACAGTAACTATGGCTACACCTTC. Protein sequence: CAISESGLLDSNYGYTF.

Many counts were recorded for this clonotype. The chain carries TRBV7-2 and TRBJ2-5; 12 nucleotides align to TRBD2. CDR1 and CDR2 from the germline V gene are SGHTA and FQGNSA. This CDR3 comprises 17 residues. V dropped 0 bases and J dropped 7; count of bases not matched to a gene: 9. This CDR3 reads CASSLASSGRALGTQYF. CDR3 in DNA: TGTGCCAGCAGCTTAGCTTCTAGCGGGAGGGCCCTCGGGACCCAGTACTTC.

This sequence joins TRBV7-2 and TRBJ1-5; no clear D. This CDR3 spans 14 amino acids. V gave up 5 bases and J gave up 5 bases, with 13 bases separating them. CDR1 is SGHTA and CDR2 is FQGNSA in the germline V gene. CDR3 in amino acids: CASSRENSYQPQHF. The CDR3 DNA reads TGTGCCAGCAGCCGAGAAAACAGCTATCAGCCCCAGCATTTT.

This clonotype was observed a handful of times. This chain links TRBV28 with TRBJ1-6; 7 nucleotides agree with TRBD1. Germline V gene sequence: CDR1 MDHEN, CDR2 SYDVKM. The ends lost 6 bases at V and 5 bases at J; junction bases unmatched: 13. This CDR3 has 17 residues. This CDR3 is CASSRPRSGTDNSPLHF. The CDR3 DNA sequence: TGTGCCAGCAGCCGCCCCCGTAGCGGGACAGATAATTCACCCCTCCACTTT.

The sample holds a few counts of this clonotype. The J gene is TRBJ2-5, the V gene TRBV11-2, with a tentative D call TRBD2 (6 bases). Trimming took 6 bases from V and 5 from J, leaving 22 bases between them. CDR3 size: 16 residues. CDR1 and CDR2 (germline): SGHAT, FQNNGV. The CDR3 protein is CASSFPRTAGRETQYF. CDR3 DNA sequence: TGTGCCAGCAGTTTCCCTCGGACTGCGGGGAGGGAGACCCAGTACTTC.

The sample holds a few counts of this clonotype. This chain links TRBV4-1 with TRBJ2-1; D ambiguous. Germline CDR1 MGHRA, CDR2 YSYEKL. The V end lost 4 bases, the J end lost 3 bases, and 10 bases lay between the germline ends. The CDR3 contains 14 residues. CDR3 in DNA: TGCGCCAGCAGCCTTCAGACGGTCTACAATGAGCAGTTCTTC. Its translation: CASSLQTVYNEQFF.

This clonotype was detected many times. This chain connects TRBV7-2 to TRBJ2-7, with unresolved D. This CDR3 comprises 13 residues. V was shortened by 8 bases and J by 1 base, with 12 bases between the two germline ends. Germline V gives CDR1 SGHTA, CDR2 FQGNSA. The CDR3 region is CASGNPGSYEQYF. The CDR3 DNA sequence: TGTGCCAGCGGAAACCCGGGTTCCTACGAGCAGTACTTC. Looking up the rest from reference TRBV7-2 and TRBJ2-7 gives the full variable domain: GAGVSQSPSNKVTEKGKDVELRCDPISGHTALYWYRQSLGQGLEFLIYFQGNSAPDKSGLPSDRFSAERTGGSVSTLTIQRTQQEDSAVYLCASGNPGSYEQYFGPGTRLTVT.

The chain has TRBV6-6 and TRBJ1-5; no clear D gene. The CDR3 runs 14 residues. V lost 0 bases, J lost 6 bases, and 9 bases lay in between. CDR1 is MNHNY, CDR2 SVGAGI, per germline (reference sequence). The CDR3 is CASSYSSALQPQHF. The DNA of the CDR3 is TGTGCCAGCAGTTACTCCAGTGCGCTTCAGCCCCAGCATTTT.

The chain is built from TRBV15 and TRBJ2-5; 13 bases line up with TRBD2. Germline CDR1 LNHNV, CDR2 YYDKDF (reference sequence). With 0 bases clipped from V and 2 bases from J, the junction kept 6 bases outside the gene matches. This CDR3 spans 18 amino acids. CDR3 residues: CATSRDGGLAGKQETQYF. Here the CDR3 DNA reads TGTGCCACCAGCAGAGATGGGGGACTAGCGGGAAAACAAGAGACCCAGTACTTC.

This clonotype was detected ten times or more. This chain connects TRBV7-2 to TRBJ1-5; no clear D gene. CDR3 length: 15 residues. Trimming took 2 bases from V and 3 from J, leaving 11 bases between them. The germline gives CDR1 SGHTA, CDR2 FQGNSA. The chain's CDR3 is CASSLSSGFNQPQHF. In DNA form, the CDR3 reads TGTGCCAGCAGCTTAAGTTCGGGTTTCAATCAGCCCCAGCATTTT.

The table lists this clonotype with a few counts. The CDR3 DNA sequence: TGTGCCAGCATCTCTGCGGGAGGCTACGAGCAGTACTTC. This codes for CASISAGGYEQYF. The V and J genes are TRBV6-6 and TRBJ2-7; 8 bases match TRBD2. This CDR3 spans 13 amino acids. With 7 bases clipped from V and 3 bases from J, the junction kept 5 bases outside the gene matches. In germline, CDR1 is MNHNY, CDR2 SVGAGI (reference sequence).

This clonotype was picked up a small number of times. The chain links TRBV2 to TRBJ1-5; D is perhaps TRBD1 (6 bases). The V gene lost 6 bases and the J gene lost 4 bases, with 10 bases spanning the gap. The germline CDR1 and CDR2 sequences are SNHLY and FYNNEI. CDR3 length equals 13 residues. DNA of the CDR3: TGTGCCAGCAGGGCGGGGGCGAATCAGCCCCAGCATTTT. Protein product: CASRAGANQPQHF.

Note on this clonotype: This may come from a read error, since a much larger clone is one base off. The V call is TRBV7-2, the J call TRBJ1-2; maybe TRBD1 (5 bases). The CDR3 length is 15 residues. Looked up from germline, CDR1 is SGHTA and CDR2 is FQGNSA. The CDR3 reads CARSSNWGGDYGYTF. In DNA, the CDR3 is TGTGCCAGAAGCTCCAACTGGGGGGGGGACTATGGCTACACCTTC.

The table lists this clonotype with many counts. The V and J genes are TRBV7-2 and TRBJ1-1, with D maybe TRBD1 (5 bases). CDR1 SGHTA and CDR2 FQGNSA come from the germline V gene. V was clipped by 4 bases and J by 3 bases, with 18 bases between them. The CDR3 is 16 amino acids. CDR3 coding DNA: TGTGCCAGCAGCTCTCCTCAGGGTATTGAAGACACTGAAGCTTTCTTT. Translating it yields CASSSPQGIEDTEAFF.

This clonotype was recorded at least ten times. The chain carries TRBV20-1 and TRBJ2-1, with 13 bases fitting TRBD2. V was pared by 0 bases and J by 0 bases, with 2 bases of the junction left unmatched. The V gene's germline CDR1 is DFQATT and CDR2 SNEGSKA (reference sequence). The CDR3 runs 17 residues. The CDR3 spells CSARELAGGSSYNEQFF. DNA of the CDR3: TGCAGTGCTAGAGAACTAGCGGGAGGGAGCTCCTACAATGAGCAGTTCTTC.

This clonotype was counted a few times. The chain recombines TRBV4-3 with TRBJ2-1; 9 nucleotides line up with TRBD2. Per the germline V gene, CDR1 is LGHNA and CDR2 is YSLEER. The trim removed 4 bases at V and 6 bases at J, leaving 13 bases unmatched. The CDR3 is made up of 17 amino acids. The CDR3 protein is CASSPRAGLAPINEQFF. CDR3 sequence (DNA): TGCGCCAGCAGCCCAAGAGCGGGACTAGCTCCTATCAATGAGCAGTTCTTC.

In this sample, this clonotype turned up many times. The rearrangement uses TRBV12-3 or TRBV12-4 and TRBJ2-1; 7 positions agree with TRBD1. The CDR3 is 18 residues long. V lost 6 bases to trimming and J lost 10 bases; unmatched junction nucleotides: 24. The CDR3 DNA sequence: TGTGCCAGCAGGTGGGACAGTCCTATGGGACCCGAGGGCACGGAGCAGTTCTTC. Its translation: CASRWDSPMGPEGTEQFF.

The chain links TRBV20-1 to TRBJ2-7; 13 positions match TRBD2. V shed 8 bases, J shed 4 bases, and the junction held 5 bases outside the gene matches. Germline loops: CDR1 DFQATT, CDR2 SNEGSKA (reference sequence). The CDR3 loop spans 13 amino acids. The CDR3 protein is CSYGLAGVYEQYF. CDR3 nucleotides: TGCAGTTATGGACTAGCGGGAGTATACGAGCAGTACTTC.